The 5 T cell receptor beta chains below all came from one sample that was sequenced in a study of molecular identifiers for immune sequencing clone quantification. One entry per CDR3 protein, called by TCRdb with MiXCR from the PCR reads. The sample lists about 640,000 distinct CDR3 sequences, less than 20% occurring once. The sequenced material came from naive CD8+ T cells from blood, with Jurkat cell RNA spiked in. Stated subset: FACS-sorted CD8+CD4-CCR7+CD45RA+ naive T cells. Receptors originate from a human donor in good health. Some libraries in this study had Jurkat cell RNA spiked in.

The V call is TRBV9, the J call TRBJ1-1, with 7 bases that match TRBD1. CDR3 length: 12 amino acids. V shed 3 bases, J shed 7 bases, and the junction held 3 bases outside the gene matches. Germline CDR1 SGDLS, CDR2 YYNGEE. The CDR3 spells CASSGDRVEAFF. CDR3 nucleotides: TGTGCCAGCAGCGGCGACAGGGTTGAAGCTTTCTTT.

The table lists this clonotype with many counts. The chain combines TRBV7-2 with TRBJ2-7; D gene ambiguous. The CDR3 loop spans 13 amino acids. Germline V lookup: CDR1 SGHTA, CDR2 FQGNSA. V lost 6 bases to trimming and J lost 3 bases, with 12 bases between them. CDR3 protein: CASSLRKYYEQYF. CDR3 in DNA: TGTGCCAGCAGTCTCAGGAAATACTACGAGCAGTACTTC.

The J gene is TRBJ2-2, the V gene TRBV9; maybe TRBD2 (6 bases). This CDR3 is built from 17 residues. CDR1 is SGDLS and CDR2 is YYNGEE in the germline V gene. V was cut by 0 bases and J by 4 bases, with 16 bases left in between. CDR3 bases: TGTGCCAGCAGCGTAGGGGACCGGGGGTTTGGCACCGGGGAGCTGTTTTTT. Amino acid sequence: CASSVGDRGFGTGELFF.

V usage is TRBV12-5 and J usage is TRBJ2-1; a possible D gene is TRBD2 (5 bases). V lost 6 bases, J lost 0 bases, and 12 bases lay in between. This CDR3 is 15 amino acids long. Germline CDR1 and CDR2: LGHNT and FRNRAP. The CDR3 is CASGLAPSSYNEQFF. The CDR3 DNA sequence: TGTGCTAGTGGCTTAGCGCCTAGCTCCTACAATGAGCAGTTCTTC.

The table lists this clonotype with many counts. The V and J genes are TRBV5-4 and TRBJ1-2; perhaps TRBD1 as D (6 bases). Germline lookup yields CDR1 SGHNT and CDR2 YYREEE (reference sequence). The CDR3 sequence is 15 residues long. Trimming removed 4 bases from V and 5 bases from J, with 18 bases in between. This CDR3 is CASSQWLGTYYGYTF. The CDR3 nucleotides read TGTGCCAGCAGCCAATGGCTGGGGACATATTATGGCTACACCTTC.